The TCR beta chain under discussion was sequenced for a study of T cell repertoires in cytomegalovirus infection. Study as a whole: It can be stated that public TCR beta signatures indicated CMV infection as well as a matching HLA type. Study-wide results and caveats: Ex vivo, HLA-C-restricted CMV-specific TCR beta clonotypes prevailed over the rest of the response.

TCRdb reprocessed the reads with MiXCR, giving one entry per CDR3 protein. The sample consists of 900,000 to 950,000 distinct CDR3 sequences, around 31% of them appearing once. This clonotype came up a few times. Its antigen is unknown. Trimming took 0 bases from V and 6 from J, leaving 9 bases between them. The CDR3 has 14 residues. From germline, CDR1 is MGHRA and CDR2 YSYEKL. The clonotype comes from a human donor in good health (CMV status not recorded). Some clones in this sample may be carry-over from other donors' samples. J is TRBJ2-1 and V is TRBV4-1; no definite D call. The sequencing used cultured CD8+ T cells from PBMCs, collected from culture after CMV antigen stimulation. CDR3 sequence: CASSQEPHPNEQFF. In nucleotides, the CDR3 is TGCGCCAGCAGCCAAGAGCCACACCCCAATGAGCAGTTCTTC.